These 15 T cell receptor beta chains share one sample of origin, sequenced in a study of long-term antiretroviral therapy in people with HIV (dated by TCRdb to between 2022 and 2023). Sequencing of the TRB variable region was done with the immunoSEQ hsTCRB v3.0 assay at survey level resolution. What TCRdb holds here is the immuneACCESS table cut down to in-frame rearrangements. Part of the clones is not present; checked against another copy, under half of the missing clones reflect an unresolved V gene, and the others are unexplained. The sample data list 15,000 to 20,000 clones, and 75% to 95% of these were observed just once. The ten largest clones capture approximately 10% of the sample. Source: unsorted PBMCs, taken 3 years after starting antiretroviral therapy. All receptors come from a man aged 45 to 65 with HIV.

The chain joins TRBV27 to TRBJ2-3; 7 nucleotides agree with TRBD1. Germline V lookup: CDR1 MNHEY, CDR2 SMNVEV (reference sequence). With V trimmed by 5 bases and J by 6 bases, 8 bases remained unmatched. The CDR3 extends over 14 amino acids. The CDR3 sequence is CASSPSDRADTQYF. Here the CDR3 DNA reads TGTGCCAGCAGTCCCTCCGACAGGGCCGATACGCAGTATTTT.

The CDR3 sequence: CASSTPDRGYGYTF. CDR3 DNA sequence: TGTGCCAGCAGCACTCCAGACAGGGGCTATGGCTACACCTTC. The J gene is TRBJ1-2, the V gene TRBV7-9; 8 bases map to TRBD1. Trimming took 5 bases from V and 4 from J; bases not matched to a gene: 6. Germline CDR1 reads SEHNR; CDR2 reads FQNEAQ (reference sequence). There are 14 residues in the CDR3. The full variable domain, completed using reference TRBV7-9 and TRBJ1-2, is DTGVSQNPRHKITKRGQNVTFRCDPISEHNRLYWYRQTLGQGPEFLTYFQNEAQLEKSRLLSDRFSAERPKGSFSTLEIQRTEQGDSAMYLCASSTPDRGYGYTFGSGTRLTVV.

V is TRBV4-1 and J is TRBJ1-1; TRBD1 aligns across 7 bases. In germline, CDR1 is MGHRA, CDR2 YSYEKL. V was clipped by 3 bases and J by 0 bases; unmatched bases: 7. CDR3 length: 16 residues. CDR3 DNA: TGCGCCAGCAGCCAGATATCGGGACAGCTGAACACTGAAGCTTTCTTT. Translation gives CASSQISGQLNTEAFF.

CDR3 DNA: TGTGCCAGCTCACCCCCGGGGGGGACAGATAACTATGGCTACACCTTC. This encodes CASSPPGGTDNYGYTF. The chain links TRBV18 to TRBJ1-2; 7 bases agree with TRBD1. This CDR3 comprises 16 residues. Trimming took 3 bases from V and 1 from J; bases not matched to a gene: 8. CDR1 KGHSH and CDR2 LQKENI come from the germline V gene.

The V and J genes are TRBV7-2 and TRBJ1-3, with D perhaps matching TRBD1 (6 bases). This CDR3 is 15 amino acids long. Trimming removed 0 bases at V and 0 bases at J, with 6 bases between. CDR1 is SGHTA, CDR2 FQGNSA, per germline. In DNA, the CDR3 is TGTGCCAGCAGCTTAGCGGACAGCTCTGGAAACACCATATATTTT. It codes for CASSLADSSGNTIYF. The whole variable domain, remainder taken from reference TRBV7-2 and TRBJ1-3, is GAGVSQSPSNKVTEKGKDVELRCDPISGHTALYWYRQSLGQGLEFLIYFQGNSAPDKSGLPSDRFSAERTGGSVSTLTIQRTQQEDSAVYLCASSLADSSGNTIYFGEGSWLTVV.

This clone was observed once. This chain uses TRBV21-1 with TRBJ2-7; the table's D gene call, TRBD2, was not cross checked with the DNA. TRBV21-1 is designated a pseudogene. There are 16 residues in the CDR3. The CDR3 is CASSKERASVSYEQYF. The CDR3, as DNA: TGTGCCAGCAGCAAAGAACGGGCTAGCGTCTCCTACGAGCAGTACTTC.

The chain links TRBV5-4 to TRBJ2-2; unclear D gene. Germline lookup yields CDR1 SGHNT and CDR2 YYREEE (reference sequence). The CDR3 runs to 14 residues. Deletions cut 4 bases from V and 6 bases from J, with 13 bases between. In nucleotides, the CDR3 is TGTGCCAGCAGCAAACCAGACACCGCCGGGGAGCTGTTTTTT. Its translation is CASSKPDTAGELFF.

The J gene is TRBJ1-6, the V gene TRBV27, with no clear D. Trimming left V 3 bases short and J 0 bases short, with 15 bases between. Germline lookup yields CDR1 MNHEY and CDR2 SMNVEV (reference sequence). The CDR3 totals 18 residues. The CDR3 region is CASSFKPPVSSYNSPLHF. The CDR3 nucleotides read TGTGCCAGCAGTTTCAAGCCTCCAGTGAGCTCCTATAATTCACCCCTCCACTTT.

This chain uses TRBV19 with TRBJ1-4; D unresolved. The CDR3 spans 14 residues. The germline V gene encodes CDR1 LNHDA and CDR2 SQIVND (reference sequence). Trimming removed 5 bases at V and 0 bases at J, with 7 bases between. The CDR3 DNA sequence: TGTGCCAGTAGTTTCCAGACAACTAATGAAAAACTGTTTTTT. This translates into CASSFQTTNEKLFF.

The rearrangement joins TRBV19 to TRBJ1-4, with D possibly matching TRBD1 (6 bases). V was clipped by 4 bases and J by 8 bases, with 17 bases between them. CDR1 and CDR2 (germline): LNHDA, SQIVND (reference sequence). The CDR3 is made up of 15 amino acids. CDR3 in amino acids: CASSTGGRGAEKLFF. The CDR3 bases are TGTGCCAGTAGTACTGGGGGCAGAGGAGCAGAAAAACTGTTTTTT.

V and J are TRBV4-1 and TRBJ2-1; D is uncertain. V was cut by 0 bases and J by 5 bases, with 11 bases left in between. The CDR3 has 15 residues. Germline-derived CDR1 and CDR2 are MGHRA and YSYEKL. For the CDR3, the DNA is TGCGCCAGCAGCCAAGAATTGGGCAGAAACAATGAGCAGTTCTTC. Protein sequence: CASSQELGRNNEQFF.

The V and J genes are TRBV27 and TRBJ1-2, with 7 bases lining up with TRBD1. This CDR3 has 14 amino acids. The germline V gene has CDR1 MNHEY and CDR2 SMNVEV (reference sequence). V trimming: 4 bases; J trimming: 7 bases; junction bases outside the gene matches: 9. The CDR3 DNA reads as TGTGCCAGCAGTTCCACCTACCAGGGGGGTGGCTACACCTTC. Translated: CASSSTYQGGGYTF.

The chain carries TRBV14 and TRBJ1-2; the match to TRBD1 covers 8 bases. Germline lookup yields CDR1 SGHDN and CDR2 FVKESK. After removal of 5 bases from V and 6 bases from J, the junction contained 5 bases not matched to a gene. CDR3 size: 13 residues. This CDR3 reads CASSIGQGDGYTF. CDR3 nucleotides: TGTGCCAGCAGCATCGGACAGGGCGATGGCTACACCTTC.

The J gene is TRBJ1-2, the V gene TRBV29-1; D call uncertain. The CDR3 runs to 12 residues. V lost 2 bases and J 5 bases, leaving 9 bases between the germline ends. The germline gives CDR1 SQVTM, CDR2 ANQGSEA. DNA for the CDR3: TGCAGCGTTGAAAACCGGGAGTATGGCTACACCTTC. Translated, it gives CSVENREYGYTF.

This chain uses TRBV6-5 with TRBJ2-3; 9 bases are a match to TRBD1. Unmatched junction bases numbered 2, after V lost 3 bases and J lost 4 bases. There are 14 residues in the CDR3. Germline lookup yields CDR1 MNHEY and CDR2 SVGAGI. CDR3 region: CASSYTGGADTQYF. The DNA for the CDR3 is TGTGCCAGCAGTTATACAGGGGGCGCAGATACGCAGTATTTT.